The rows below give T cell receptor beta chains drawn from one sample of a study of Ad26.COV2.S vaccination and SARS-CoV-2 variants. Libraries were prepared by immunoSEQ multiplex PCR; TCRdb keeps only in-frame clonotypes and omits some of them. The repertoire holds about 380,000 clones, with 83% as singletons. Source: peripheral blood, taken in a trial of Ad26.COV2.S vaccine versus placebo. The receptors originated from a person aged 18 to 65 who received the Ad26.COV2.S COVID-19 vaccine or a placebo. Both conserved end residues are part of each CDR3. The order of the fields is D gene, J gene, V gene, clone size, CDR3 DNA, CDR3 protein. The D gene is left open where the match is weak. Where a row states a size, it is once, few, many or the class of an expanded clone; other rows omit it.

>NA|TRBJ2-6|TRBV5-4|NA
TGTGCCAGCAGCCCCCAGACAGTGCGCTCTGGGGCCAACGTCCTGACTTTC
CASSPQTVRSGANVLTF
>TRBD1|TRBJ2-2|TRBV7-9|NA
TGTGCCAGCAGCTTAGGAAGGGGACAGGGGGCCGGCACCGGGGAGCTGTTTTTT
CASSLGRGQGAGTGELFF
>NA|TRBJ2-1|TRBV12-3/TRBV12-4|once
TGTGCCAGCAGTTTAAGCAGCTACAATGAGCAGTTCTTC
CASSLSSYNEQFF
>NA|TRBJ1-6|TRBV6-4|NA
TGTGCCAGCAGTGACTCCTCCAGGACCTTCTATAATTCACCCCTCCACTTT
CASSDSSRTFYNSPLHF
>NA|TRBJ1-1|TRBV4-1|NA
TGCGCCAGCAGCCTGGCGGTGTCTCGCACTGAAGCTTTCTTT
CASSLAVSRTEAFF
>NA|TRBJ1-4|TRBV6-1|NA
TGTGCCAGCAGTGAAGGAGGTAGGGGTGGTGAAAAACTGTTTTTT
CASSEGGRGGEKLFF
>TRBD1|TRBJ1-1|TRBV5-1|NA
TGCGCCAGCAGCTTGGCAGGGGGGAGGGGAATCACTGAAGCTTTCTTT
CASSLAGGRGITEAFF
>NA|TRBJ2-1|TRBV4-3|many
TGCGCCAGCAGCCAAGAGGACCCCCGGAATTGGGATGAGCAGTTCTTC
CASSQEDPRNWDEQFF
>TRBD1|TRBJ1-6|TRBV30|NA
TGTGCCTGGAGTGTACGAAGAGGGGGCCGGAGCTCCTATAATTCACCCCTCCACTTT
CAWSVRRGGRSSYNSPLHF
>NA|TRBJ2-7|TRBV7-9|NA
TGTGCCAGCAGCCCGACAGCAGTCTACGAGCAGTACTTC
CASSPTAVYEQYF